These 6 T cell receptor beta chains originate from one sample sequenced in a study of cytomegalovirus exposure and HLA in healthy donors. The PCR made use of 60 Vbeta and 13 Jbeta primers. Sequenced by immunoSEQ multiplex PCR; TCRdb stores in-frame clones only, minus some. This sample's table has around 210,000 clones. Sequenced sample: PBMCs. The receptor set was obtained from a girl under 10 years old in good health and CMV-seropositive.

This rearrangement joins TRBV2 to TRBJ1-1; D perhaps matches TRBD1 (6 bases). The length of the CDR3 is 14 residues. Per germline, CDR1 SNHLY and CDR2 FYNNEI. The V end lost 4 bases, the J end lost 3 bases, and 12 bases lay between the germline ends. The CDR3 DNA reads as TGTGCCAGCAGTGGGACCGCAGGGGACACTGAAGCTTTCTTT. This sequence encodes CASSGTAGDTEAFF. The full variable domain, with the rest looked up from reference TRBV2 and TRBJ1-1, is EPEVTQTPSHQVTQMGQEVILRCVPISNHLYFYWYRQILGQKVEFLVSFYNNEISEKSEIFDDQFSVERPDGSNFTLKIRSTKLEDSAMYFCASSGTAGDTEAFFGQGTRLTVV.

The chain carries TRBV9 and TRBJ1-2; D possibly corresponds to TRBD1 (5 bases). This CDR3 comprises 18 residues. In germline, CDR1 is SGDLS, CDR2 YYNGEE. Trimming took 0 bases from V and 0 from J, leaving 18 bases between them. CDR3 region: CASSVAGEGRGANYGYTF. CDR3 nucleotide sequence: TGTGCCAGCAGCGTAGCCGGTGAGGGGAGGGGAGCTAACTATGGCTACACCTTC.

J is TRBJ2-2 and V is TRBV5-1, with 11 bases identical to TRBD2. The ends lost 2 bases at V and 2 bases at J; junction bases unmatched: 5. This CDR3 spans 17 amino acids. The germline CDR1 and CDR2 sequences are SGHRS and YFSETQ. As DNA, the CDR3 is TGCGCCAGCAGCTTATCGGGACTAGCGGTAAACACCGGGGAGCTGTTTTTT. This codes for CASSLSGLAVNTGELFF.

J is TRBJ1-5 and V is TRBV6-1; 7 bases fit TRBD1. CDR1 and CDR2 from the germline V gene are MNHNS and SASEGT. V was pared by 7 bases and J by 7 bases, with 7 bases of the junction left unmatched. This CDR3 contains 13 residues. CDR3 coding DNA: TGTGCCAGCAAGGGGACAGCGAGGCAGCCCCAGCATTTT. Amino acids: CASKGTARQPQHF.

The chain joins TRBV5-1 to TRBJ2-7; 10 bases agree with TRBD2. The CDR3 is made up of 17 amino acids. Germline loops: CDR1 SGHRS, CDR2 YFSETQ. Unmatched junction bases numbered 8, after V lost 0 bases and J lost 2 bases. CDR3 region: CASSLARTSGHTYEQYF. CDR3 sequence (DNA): TGCGCCAGCAGCTTGGCCCGGACTAGCGGACATACCTACGAGCAGTACTTC.

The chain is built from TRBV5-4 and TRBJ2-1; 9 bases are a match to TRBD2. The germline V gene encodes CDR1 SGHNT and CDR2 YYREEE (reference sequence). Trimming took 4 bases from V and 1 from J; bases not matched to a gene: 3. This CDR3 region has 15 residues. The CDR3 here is CASSPSGRSYNEQFF. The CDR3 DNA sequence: TGTGCCAGCAGCCCGAGCGGGAGGTCCTACAATGAGCAGTTCTTC. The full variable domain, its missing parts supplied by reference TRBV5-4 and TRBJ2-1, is ETGVTQSPTHLIKTRGQQVTLRCSSQSGHNTVSWYQQALGQGPQFIFQYYREEENGRGNFPPRFSGLQFPNYSSELNVNALELDDSALYLCASSPSGRSYNEQFFGPGTRLTVL.